This is a list of T cell receptor beta chains from one sample in a study of blood T cell repertoires in COVID-19. Data came from immunoSEQ multiplex PCR; TCRdb stores just in-frame clones and leaves some out. Here the sample spans 200,000 to 250,000 clones, 80% being singletons. Sequenced material: PBMCs or T cells enriched from blood (not recorded which). The receptors were gathered from a man aged 25 to 40 with acute COVID-19. Each CDR3 is given with its conserved first and last residue. The D gene is left open where the match is weak. The listing skips clone size in some rows; elsewhere it reads once, few, many or a size class.

clone_size,d_call,v_call,j_call,cdr3_nt,cdr3_aa
.,TRBD1,TRBV9,TRBJ2-1,TGTGCCAGCAGCGTAGGTGGGACAGGGTTCAATGAGCAGTTCTTC,CASSVGGTGFNEQFF
once,TRBD1,TRBV7-3,TRBJ1-6,TGTGCCAGCAGCTCCGGGACAGGGACGAATTCACCCCTCCACTTT,CASSSGTGTNSPLHF
.,TRBD1,TRBV27,TRBJ2-2,TGTGCCAGCAGTTTAAATTGGGACGGGACAGGGGGCGACACCGGGGAGCTGTTTTTT,CASSLNWDGTGGDTGELFF
.,.,TRBV9,TRBJ2-3,TGTGCCAGCAGCGGACTAGAATTCACAGATACGCAGTATTTT,CASSGLEFTDTQYF
.,.,TRBV27,TRBJ2-1,TGTGCCAGCAGTTTCGGCGGCCCCTACAATGAGCAGTTCTTC,CASSFGGPYNEQFF
.,.,TRBV7-2,TRBJ1-5,TGTGCCAGCAGCACCAACGGGGGCAATCAGCCCCAGCATTTT,CASSTNGGNQPQHF
once,TRBD1,TRBV25-1,TRBJ2-1,TGTGCCAGCATTAATGCCCGGGACAGCCCTTACAATGAGCAGTTCTTC,CASINARDSPYNEQFF
.,.,TRBV28,TRBJ1-2,TGTGCCAGCAGACCCCCCGCTAATCCCAGGAATGGCTACACCTTC,CASRPPANPRNGYTF
.,.,TRBV6-2/TRBV6-3,TRBJ2-3,TGTGCCAGCAGTATTACACTAGACGGCGCAGATACGCAGTATTTT,CASSITLDGADTQYF
.,TRBD1,TRBV28,TRBJ1-2,TGTGCCAGCAGTTTCCCGGGACAGGGACGATACGGTAACTATGGCTACACCTTC,CASSFPGQGRYGNYGYTF
.,TRBD2,TRBV12-5,TRBJ2-6,TGTGCTAGTGGTCCGGGGGGCTCTGGGGCCAACGTCCTGACTTTC,CASGPGGSGANVLTF
few,.,TRBV9,TRBJ2-3,TGTGCCAGCAGCGTAGCTAACCCCCAGACTAGCACAGATACGCAGTATTTT,CASSVANPQTSTDTQYF
.,.,TRBV10-3,TRBJ2-5,TGTGCCATCAGTGTTAGGTTGGCGGAAGAGACCCAGTACTTC,CAISVRLAEETQYF
.,.,TRBV20-1,TRBJ2-1,TGCAGTGCTAGTCGGTCCCCCAATGAGCAGTTCTTC,CSASRSPNEQFF
.,TRBD1,TRBV7-9,TRBJ1-6,TGTGCCAGCAGCTTAGCAGAGGACAGGAATTCACCCCTCCACTTT,CASSLAEDRNSPLHF
.,.,TRBV30,TRBJ2-7,TGTGCCTGGAGTGGAAACAGGGTCTCCTACGAGCAGTACTTC,CAWSGNRVSYEQYF
.,.,TRBV5-1,TRBJ1-1,TGCGCCAGCAGCTTGGGCCCCGGTATCGAAACTGAAGCTTTCTTT,CASSLGPGIETEAFF
.,.,TRBV18,TRBJ1-6,TGTGCCAGCTCACCGAAGGAGGGAACACCCCTCCACTTT,CASSPKEGTPLHF
.,.,TRBV5-1,TRBJ1-2,TGCGCCAGCAGTCCGGACTCATATCCCTATGGCTACACCTTC,CASSPDSYPYGYTF
.,.,TRBV19,TRBJ1-1,TGTGCCAGTAGTAACGAGGGAAAGGCTGAAGCTTTCTTT,CASSNEGKAEAFF
.,.,TRBV5-1,TRBJ2-4,TGCGCCAGCAGCTTGAATGAGGATGCCAAAAACATTCAGTACTTC,CASSLNEDAKNIQYF
.,.,TRBV3-1/TRBV3-2,TRBJ1-3,TGTGCCAGCAGCCAAGTTCTTAGTGGAGGCTCTGGAAACACCATATATTTT,CASSQVLSGGSGNTIYF
once,.,TRBV5-1,TRBJ1-2,TGCGCCAGCAGCTTAAGAGGTGATGGCTACACCTTC,CASSLRGDGYTF
.,TRBD1,TRBV3-1/TRBV3-2,TRBJ2-4,TGTGCCAGCAGCCAAGTCTATAAGGGGGCGCGGAAGACGGTCATTCAGTACTTC,CASSQVYKGARKTVIQYF
.,.,TRBV3-1/TRBV3-2,TRBJ2-2,TGTGCCAGCACAAGCTCGAACACCGGGGAGCTGTTTTTT,CASTSSNTGELFF
.,TRBD1,TRBV28,TRBJ2-7,TGTGCCAGCAGTTCGGGACAGAGCCCCTACGAGCAGTACTTC,CASSSGQSPYEQYF
.,TRBD1,TRBV6-4,TRBJ1-2,TGTGCCAGCAGTGACCCGTTTAGGAAAGACAGGGGAGATGGCTACACCTTC,CASSDPFRKDRGDGYTF
.,.,TRBV2,TRBJ1-1,TGTGCCAGCAGTGAAGGCGGGGGGCGGACTGAAGCTTTCTTT,CASSEGGGRTEAFF
.,TRBD1,TRBV28,TRBJ2-2,TGTGCCAGCAGTGGATCGACAAAGGACAGGCTTCTCGCCGGGGAGCTGTTTTTT,CASSGSTKDRLLAGELFF
.,.,TRBV7-3,TRBJ1-1,TGTGCCAGCAGCTCCGACAGCTCCTACACTGAAGCTTTCTTT,CASSSDSSYTEAFF
.,.,TRBV20-1,TRBJ1-2,TGCAGTGCCTGGGGGGTCTATGGCTACACCTTC,CSAWGVYGYTF
few,.,TRBV7-2,TRBJ1-6,TGTGCCAGCAGCTTTCCGGGGTTCAATTCACCCCTCCACTTT,CASSFPGFNSPLHF
few,TRBD1,TRBV7-9,TRBJ1-1,TGTGCCAGCAGCTTTACAGGGGCGAGGGCTGAAGCTTTCTTT,CASSFTGARAEAFF
.,TRBD1,TRBV30,TRBJ1-5,TGTGCCTGGAGCAGGGGGCAAGGTCAGCCCCAGCATTTT,CAWSRGQGQPQHF
.,.,TRBV4-1,TRBJ1-6,TGCGCCAGCAGCCAAGGAGTCACGAGCTCCTATAATTCACCCCTCCACTTT,CASSQGVTSSYNSPLHF
.,.,TRBV6-5,TRBJ1-1,TGTGCCAGCAGTTACGTAGATTCCTCCACTGAAGCTTTCTTT,CASSYVDSSTEAFF
.,.,TRBV27,TRBJ1-6,TGTGCCAGCGGGTGGACAGTAGATTCACCCCTCCACTTT,CASGWTVDSPLHF
.,.,TRBV6-5,TRBJ2-7,TGTGCCAGCAGCCCCGCGACAGCCAGCTCCTACGAGCAGTACTTC,CASSPATASSYEQYF
.,TRBD1,TRBV3-1/TRBV3-2,TRBJ1-5,TGTGCCAGCAGCGGAGAGACAGGGGCAATGGGTCAGCCCCAGCATTTT,CASSGETGAMGQPQHF
.,.,TRBV28,TRBJ1-5,TGTGCCAGCAGTTTCGGCTCAGGACAGCCCCAGCATTTT,CASSFGSGQPQHF
.,TRBD2,TRBV7-2,TRBJ2-7,TGTGCCAGCAGTTCCCGCGGGGGAGCCTACGAGCAGTACTTC,CASSSRGGAYEQYF
.,.,TRBV5-1,TRBJ2-1,TGCGCCAGCAGCTCGAGCCCGGGGTTTTCAGAGCAGTTCTTC,CASSSSPGFSEQFF
once,.,TRBV12-5,TRBJ1-2,TGTGCTAGTGCCCAATTGGGCGGCTACACCTTC,CASAQLGGYTF
.,.,TRBV7-6,TRBJ1-6,TGTGCCAGCCGGGATGGGGGCAGGAATTCACCCCTCCACTTT,CASRDGGRNSPLHF
few,TRBD1,TRBV30,TRBJ1-2,TGTGCCTGGAGTCGGGGGAGGAAGGGGGCAAATGGCTACACCTTC,CAWSRGRKGANGYTF
.,TRBD1,TRBV5-5,TRBJ2-1,TGTGCCAGCAGCCCAGCCGGGACAGACAACAATGAGCAGTTCTTC,CASSPAGTDNNEQFF
.,.,TRBV6-2/TRBV6-3,TRBJ2-4,TGTGCCAGCAGTTACGGGCGGGACCTGTGGTACTTC,CASSYGRDLWYF
.,TRBD1,TRBV24-1,TRBJ2-3,TGTGCCACCAGTGATTACGGCAGGGGGTTTACAGATACGCAGTATTTT,CATSDYGRGFTDTQYF
.,.,TRBV5-6,TRBJ1-3,TGTGCCAGCAGCTTACCTGGTCAGGGTGGGGACACCATATATTTT,CASSLPGQGGDTIYF
.,.,TRBV19,TRBJ1-5,TGTGCCAGTAGTATAGAGGCGGAACAGCCCCAGCATTTT,CASSIEAEQPQHF
few,.,TRBV28,TRBJ1-2,TGTGCCAGCACGGACAATACGGATGGCTACACCTTC,CASTDNTDGYTF
.,.,TRBV9,TRBJ2-2,TGTGCCAGCAGCTCGCGACAGGAAGCGGGGGAGCTGTTTTTT,CASSSRQEAGELFF
few,.,TRBV5-1,TRBJ1-2,TGCGCCAGCAGCGAAAACAGGGTAAATGGCTACACCTTC,CASSENRVNGYTF
.,TRBD1,TRBV19,TRBJ1-6,TGTGCCAGTAGTAGACCCGGGACAGGGTGGGGACCCCTCCACTTT,CASSRPGTGWGPLHF
.,TRBD2,TRBV7-3,TRBJ2-5,TGTGCCAGCAGCCCCTCGCGGGGGCAAGAGACCCAGTACTTC,CASSPSRGQETQYF
.,.,TRBV2,TRBJ1-5,TGTGCCAGCAGCCGAGGTGGGATTAAGGAGGTCGGTCAGCCCCAGCATTTT,CASSRGGIKEVGQPQHF
.,TRBD1,TRBV27,TRBJ1-5,TGTGCCAGCAGGGCCGGGACAGGTAATCAGCCCCAGCATTTT,CASRAGTGNQPQHF
few,.,TRBV12-3/TRBV12-4,TRBJ1-2,TGTGCCAGCAGTTTAACCCCAAAGGGGGGCTACACCTTC,CASSLTPKGGYTF